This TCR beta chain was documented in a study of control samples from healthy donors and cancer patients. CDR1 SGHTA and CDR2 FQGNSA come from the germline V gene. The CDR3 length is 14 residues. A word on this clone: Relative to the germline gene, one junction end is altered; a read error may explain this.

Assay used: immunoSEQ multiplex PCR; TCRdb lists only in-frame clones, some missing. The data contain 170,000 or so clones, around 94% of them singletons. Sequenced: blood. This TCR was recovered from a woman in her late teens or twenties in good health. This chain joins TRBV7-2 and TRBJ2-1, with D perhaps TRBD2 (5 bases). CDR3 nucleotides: TGTGCCAGCAGCCCGGGGTTCTCCGACAATGAGCAGTTCTTC. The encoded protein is CASSPGFSDNEQFF. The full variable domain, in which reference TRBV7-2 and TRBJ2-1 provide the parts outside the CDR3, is GAGVSQSPSNKVTEKGKDVELRCDPISGHTALYWYRQSLGQGLEFLIYFQGNSAPDKSGLPSDRFSAERTGGSVSTLTIQRTQQEDSAVYLCASSPGFSDNEQFFGPGTRLTVL.